Included here is one TCR beta chain sequence, with context. This clone was seen only a few times. Which antigen it targets is not known. The sample holds no much larger clone one base away, and base qualities are not on file. Other DNA sequences in this sample translate to the same CDR3. The sample belongs to a study of blood T cell repertoires in COVID-19 (dated by TCRdb to the early 2020s). Study-wide context: Collaborator samples came from the United States, Italy and Spain and covered acute and convalescent phases of COVID-19. Where available, HLA class I and class II types were taken from metadata supplied by the sample provider and were not determined by assay-based typing. Sample metadata almost always included a de-identified subject ID, COVID-19 status, age in years and sex. The repertoires were made available in a free public database intended to serve as a resource for research on the immune response to SARS-CoV-2. The samples were drawn from the first 160 participants of the ongoing ImmuneRACE study and from over a thousand subjects provided by 6 global collaborators. The prospective study material was composed of cDNA or gDNA derived from T cells, B-cell-depleted T cells, or PBMCs. The dataset comprised deeply sampled blood TCRbeta repertoires from subjects exposed to, actively infected with, or recovered from COVID-19.

The collaborating institutions used their own protocols to collect whole blood in K2EDTA tubes. For TCRbeta analysis, collaborators shipped samples as frozen whole blood, isolated PBMCs, or DNA extracted from either of those sample types. TCRbeta CDR3 regions were amplified from genomic DNA using the immunoSEQ Assay, a bias-controlled multiplex PCR. Per the original workflow: The number of nucleated cells in each sample was estimated by amplification of reference gene primers within the assay. Sequence reads were collapsed and filtered to measure the absolute abundance of every unique TCRbeta CDR3 rearrangement. For each sample, productive Simpson clonality was calculated as the square root of Simpson's diversity index across productive rearrangements. TCRdb took over this immuneACCESS table, retaining in-frame rearrangements with V and J assigned. Such tables are incomplete; in checked studies, under half of the missing clones stem from an unresolved V gene, and the remainder is unexplained. The DNA gave D and trimming, while V, J and clone size come from that table. The sample profile shows tens of thousands of clones; over 80% of them were found once. The ten biggest clones cover around 10% of the sample.

Overall results and qualifications from the work: The quantity of clinical and demographic metadata differed by source and by participant and was supplied without curation.

This TCR derives from a human donor in a cohort sampled during active COVID-19. The sample consisted of peripheral blood.

The sequenced DNA: TGTGCCAGCAGCCCAAACACAGATACGCAGTATTTT. Its protein product is CASSPNTDTQYF. The V and J segments used are TRBV9 and TRBJ2-3; the D gene cannot be named for sure. V and J lose 4 bases and 2 bases, and a span of 5 bases separates them. According to the germline V gene, CDR1 reads SGDLS and CDR2 reads YYNGEE. From cysteine to phenylalanine, the CDR3 is 12 amino acids long. The DNA shown is the 36-base CDR3, in frame from base 1.